A single sample is the source of the 2 T cell receptor beta chains below, sequenced in a study of cytotoxic CD8 clonotypes in ibrutinib-treated CLL. Measured with immunoSEQ multiplex PCR; TCRdb has only the in-frame clones, and not every one. The sample has 200,000 to 250,000 clones, roughly 73% seen once. The starting material was PBMCs, obtained after 12 months of ibrutinib treatment. Source of these receptors: a human donor with chronic lymphocytic leukemia.

The J gene is TRBJ2-7, the V gene TRBV28; 7 bases fit TRBD2. Germline V gene data show CDR1 as MDHEN and CDR2 as SYDVKM. Trimming cost V 5 bases and J 3 bases; bases outside gene matches: 4. CDR3 length: 13 residues. The CDR3 bases are TGTGCCAGCAGTCTGGGGGGGAACTACGAGCAGTACTTC. Its translation is CASSLGGNYEQYF.

The chain uses TRBV18 and TRBJ1-1, with unresolved D. The CDR3 covers 12 residues. V was trimmed by 5 bases and J by 0 bases, leaving 4 bases between them. CDR1 is KGHSH and CDR2 is LQKENI in the germline V gene. In DNA, the CDR3 is TGTGCCAGCTCAACGATGAACACTGAAGCTTTCTTT. This encodes CASSTMNTEAFF.